The rows below give T cell receptor beta chains drawn from one sample of a study of tumor-infiltrating lymphocytes in primary liver carcinoma. TCRdb redid the calling of the multiplex PCR reads with MiXCR, one entry per CDR3 protein. The repertoire holds roughly 200,000 distinct CDR3 sequences, around four fifths seen once, with roughly 18% in the top ten. The sample was tumor tissue from primary liver carcinoma. Source of these receptors: a man aged 40-50 years with primary liver carcinoma and hepatitis B virus infection. Both conserved end residues are part of each CDR3. The D gene is left open where the match is weak. The size of a clone is reported for some rows only, either as once, few or many, or as a class for expanded clones.

D | J | V | size | DNA | CDR3
NA | TRBJ2-7 | TRBV12-3/TRBV12-4 | NA | TGTGCCAGCACTTTAAGCGTGTCCCCCTACGAGCAGTACTTC | CASTLSVSPYEQYF
TRBD1 | TRBJ2-5 | TRBV29-1 | NA | TGCAGCGCCCCACGTGGACAGGCAGAGACCCAGTACTTC | CSAPRGQAETQYF
TRBD2 | TRBJ2-1 | TRBV6-1 | NA | TGTGCGAGCAGTGAAACTAGCGGGAGCTACAATGAGCAGTTCTTC | CASSETSGSYNEQFF
TRBD1 | TRBJ2-7 | TRBV6-5 | NA | TGTGCCAGCAGTGGAATGACAGGGGCGACTCAACGTTACGAGCAGTACTTC | CASSGMTGATQRYEQYF
NA | TRBJ2-6 | TRBV20-1 | NA | TGCAGTACCCGTGACGTCTCTGGGGCCAACGTCCTGACTTTC | CSTRDVSGANVLTF
NA | TRBJ2-7 | TRBV11-1 | few | TGTGCCAGCAGCATCGGGACAAGATTCTACGAGCAGTACTTC | CASSIGTRFYEQYF
TRBD1 | TRBJ1-2 | TRBV5-6 | NA | TGTGCCAGCAGCTTGGAATCAGGGGGCTACACCTTT | CASSLESGGYTF
NA | TRBJ2-3 | TRBV7-9 | NA | TGTGCCAGCAGCTTAGATAGAGGGTGGCGGCGCACAGATAGGCAGTACTTT | CASSLDRGWRRTDRQYF
NA | TRBJ2-5 | TRBV29-1 | NA | TGCAGCGTGCCACAGGGATGGATTACCCAGTACTTC | CSVPQGWITQYF
NA | TRBJ2-3 | TRBV6-1 | NA | TGTGCCAGCAGTGACGGGTGCACCACAGATACACAGTATTTT | CASSDGCTTDTQYF
NA | TRBJ2-1 | TRBV12-3/TRBV12-4 | NA | TGTCCCAACTGTCCTTTCCCGCGCCCCGAGCAGTTCTTC | CPNCPFPRPEQFF
NA | TRBJ1-1 | TRBV30 | NA | TGTGCCTGTGAGGGGGTACGAGTTAAAGATGAAGCTTTCTTT | CACEGVRVKDEAFF
TRBD1 | TRBJ1-5 | TRBV4-2 | NA | TGTGCCATCAGCCAGGGGGTCGATAGCAATCAGCCCCAGCATTTT | CAISQGVDSNQPQHF
NA | TRBJ1-1 | TRBV7-8 | NA | TGTGCCAGCAGCTTAGCGGGGGGGAACATTGAAGTATTCTTT | CASSLAGGNIEVFF
NA | TRBJ2-7 | TRBV13 | NA | TGTGCCACCAGTCTAGGGTCATCCTACGAGCAGTACTTC | CATSLGSSYEQYF
NA | TRBJ2-7 | TRBV4-2 | NA | TGTGCCAGCAGCCAAGAGTCGGGGGACTCCTACGAGCATTACTTC | CASSQESGDSYEHYF
NA | TRBJ2-5 | TRBV11-2 | NA | TGTGCCATCAGCCCTAGGTCAATCCAGGGTAGTGGGCGGGAGACCCAGTACTTC | CAISPRSIQGSGRETQYF
NA | TRBJ2-7 | TRBV6-1 | NA | TGTGCCAGCACCCCACGGACGGGACAAGGCTCCTACGAGCAGTATTTC | CASTPRTGQGSYEQYF
NA | TRBJ1-5 | TRBV28 | NA | TGTGTCAGCAGCTCCCTTCGGGTTGGGGACAATCAGCCCCAGCATTTT | CVSSSLRVGDNQPQHF
NA | TRBJ1-2 | TRBV6-2/TRBV6-3 | NA | TGTCCCAGCAGCCAGACCATCGAAGGAACCTTTGGCTACACCTTC | CPSSQTIEGTFGYTF
TRBD2 | TRBJ2-1 | TRBV5-1 | NA | TGCGCCAGCAGCTTGACGGGCGGGAGTAGATACAATGAGCATTTCTTC | CASSLTGGSRYNEHFF
TRBD1 | TRBJ2-5 | TRBV29-1 | NA | TGCAGCTCCTCGGGGACAGGTCAAGAGACCCAGTACTTC | CSSSGTGQETQYF
NA | TRBJ2-2 | TRBV6-2/TRBV6-3 | NA | TGTGCAAGCACCGGCGGGGCGGCTACCAACACCGTGGAGCTGTTTTTT | CASTGGAATNTVELFF
TRBD2 | TRBJ2-1 | TRBV12-3/TRBV12-4 | NA | TGTGCTGGTATGACTAGCGGGGGATACAATGAGCAGTTCTTC | CAGMTSGGYNEQFF
TRBD1 | TRBJ1-1 | TRBV6-6 | NA | TGTGCCAGCAGTGCAGGGGGGACTACTGAAGTTTTCTTT | CASSAGGTTEVFF
TRBD1 | TRBJ1-2 | TRBV29-1 | once | TGCAGTGTGGCCCCCCGCTTACAGGGGGCTTTTGGCTACGCCTTC | CSVAPRLQGAFGYAF